The T cell receptor (beta chain) under discussion was sequenced for a study of beta chain features in type 1 diabetes. CDR3 length equals 18 residues. The V gene's germline CDR1 is MGHDK and CDR2 SYGVNS. J gave up 0 bases and V 7 bases, and 14 bases lay outside the gene matches. A note on this clone: Its cognate antigen is unknown.

All of the isolated RNA was reverse transcribed, so expressed TCRB transcripts were sequenced. Some clones are missing from TCRdb's copy, which holds only in-frame ones; the method was immunoSEQ multiplex PCR. This sample yields some 700,000 clones, of which around an eighth are seen a single time; around 0.022% belongs to the top ten. A single heparinised blood sample, averaging approximately 116 mL, was obtained per donor. General observations from the study: Shorter TCRB CDR3s, moderately but significantly so, were found in Type 1 diabetes patients in all four CD4+ subsets.

Sequenced: naive CD4+ T cells from blood. The source is a young man with type 1 diabetes. The V call is TRBV25-1, the J call TRBJ1-1; 10 bases align to TRBD1. The CDR3 coding sequence is TGTGCCAGCACCGCCCAGGACAGGGGGGCTCTCATGAACACTGAAGCTTTCTTT. Encoded protein: CASTAQDRGALMNTEAFF.